One and the same sample provided the 20 T cell receptor beta chains below, sequenced in a study of T cell changes during pregnancy in multiple sclerosis. This table comes from immunoSEQ multiplex PCR, and its TCRdb copy is limited to in-frame clones, with some not included. The data show approximately 11,000 clones, approximately 84% seen once. Sequenced here: CD8+ T cells from peripheral blood mononuclear cells, sampled after pregnancy. These receptors originate from a female donor in good health, enrolled as a control in a pregnancy study.

The V call is TRBV4-1, the J call TRBJ2-5; D call uncertain. Between the trimmed V and J ends, which lost 1 base and 5 bases, there was a span of 11 bases. The CDR3 has 14 residues. Germline CDR1 and CDR2: MGHRA and YSYEKL. The CDR3 coding sequence is TGCGCCAGCAGCCAAGGGTTTAGAACGGAGACCCAGTACTTC. It yields the protein CASSQGFRTETQYF.

The chain uses TRBV20-1 and TRBJ2-4; D gene uncertain. Trimming pared 6 bases from V and 5 bases from J, leaving 8 bases between. Germline V gene lookup returns CDR1 DFQATT and CDR2 SNEGSKA (reference sequence). The CDR3 covers 11 residues. CDR3: CSAITENIQYF. In DNA, the CDR3 is TGCAGTGCCATAACAGAAAACATTCAGTACTTC.

This chain connects TRBV7-9 to TRBJ1-1; 7 nucleotides match TRBD1. The germline gives CDR1 SEHNR, CDR2 FQNEAQ (reference sequence). With V trimmed by 2 bases and J by 5 bases, 5 bases remained unmatched. The CDR3 length is 14 residues. The CDR3 loop reads CASSLPRGQTEAFF. The CDR3 region has the DNA TGTGCCAGCAGCTTACCTAGGGGGCAAACTGAAGCTTTCTTT.

The V gene is TRBV19, the J gene TRBJ2-3, with D possibly matching TRBD2 (6 bases). Trimming stripped 7 bases from V and 0 bases from J, with 14 bases between. Germline loops: CDR1 LNHDA, CDR2 SQIVND (reference sequence). This CDR3 region has 15 residues. The CDR3: CASTLTGTSTDTQYF. CDR3 in DNA: TGTGCCAGTACCTTAACGGGGACTAGCACAGATACGCAGTATTTT.

This clone was picked up a small number of times. This chain joins TRBV27 and TRBJ2-3; TRBD2 matches at 8 bases. Losses at the gene ends were 6 bases for V and 4 bases for J; bases not matched to a gene: 12. The CDR3 has 16 amino acids. Germline CDR1 and CDR2: MNHEY and SMNVEV (reference sequence). The CDR3 loop reads CASSPREGGSPDTQYF. DNA of the CDR3: TGTGCCAGCAGCCCCCGGGAGGGAGGATCCCCAGATACGCAGTATTTT.

In its sample, this clone is medium-sized. Other nucleotide sequences from this sample produce the same CDR3. The chain combines TRBV29-1 with TRBJ2-5, with no clear D. The CDR3 totals 11 residues. The germline V and J ends were trimmed by 7 bases and 0 bases, with 6 bases remaining between them. Germline loops: CDR1 SQVTM, CDR2 ANQGSEA. The chain's CDR3 is CSGLYQETQYF. CDR3 nucleotides: TGCAGCGGGCTGTACCAAGAGACCCAGTACTTC.

This clone rates as medium-sized. The V gene is TRBV7-6, the J gene TRBJ2-6; 7 bases match TRBD2. The germline gives CDR1 SGHVS, CDR2 FNYEAQ. Germline trimming cut 2 bases from V and 0 bases from J; bases unmatched to any gene: 7. There are 18 residues in the CDR3. CDR3 nucleotide sequence: TGTGCCAGCAGCTTACTCCCGCGGGGGATCTCTGGGGCCAACGTCCTGACTTTC. This encodes CASSLLPRGISGANVLTF.

This clone has only one observation. The V gene is TRBV25-1, the J gene TRBJ2-7, with 9 bases that match TRBD2. The CDR3 has 14 residues. The ends lost 6 bases at V and 1 base at J; junction bases unmatched: 4. Germline assignment: CDR1 MGHDK and CDR2 SYGVNS. The DNA for the CDR3 is TGTGCCAGCAGGGGACTAGCTCCGTCCTACGAGCAGTACTTC. Its protein is CASRGLAPSYEQYF.

The chain joins TRBV7-9 to TRBJ2-3; 7 positions match TRBD1. Germline values: CDR1 SEHNR, CDR2 FQNEAQ (reference sequence). With 3 bases clipped from V and 2 bases from J, the junction kept 2 bases outside the gene matches. CDR3 size: 14 residues. This CDR3 reads CASSLTGFTDTQYF. CDR3 coding DNA: TGTGCCAGCAGCTTGACAGGGTTCACAGATACGCAGTATTTT.

The chain is built from TRBV5-4 and TRBJ2-2; D is possibly TRBD1 (5 bases). Germline loops: CDR1 SGHNT, CDR2 YYREEE (reference sequence). Trimming removed 0 bases at V and 4 bases at J, with 13 bases between. The CDR3 length is 16 residues. CDR3 protein: CASSLGWGQGTGELFF. CDR3 nucleotides: TGTGCCAGCAGCTTGGGGTGGGGCCAAGGCACCGGGGAGCTGTTTTTT.

The V call is TRBV7-3, the J call TRBJ2-3; 7 bases map to TRBD2. The CDR3 is 14 residues long. Unmatched junction bases numbered 0, after V lost 3 bases and J lost 0 bases. The germline gives CDR1 SGHTA, CDR2 FQGTGA. CDR3 protein: CASSFSGSTDTQYF. CDR3 bases: TGTGCCAGCAGCTTTAGCGGGAGCACAGATACGCAGTATTTT.

This chain connects TRBV7-2 to TRBJ1-1, with D possibly matching TRBD1 (6 bases). V was pared by 5 bases and J by 6 bases, with 19 bases between. This CDR3 region has 15 residues. CDR1 is SGHTA and CDR2 is FQGNSA in the germline V gene. CDR3 DNA: TGTGCCAGCAGCAGCCAACAGGGCCTAATCCCTGAAGCTTTCTTT. This encodes CASSSQQGLIPEAFF.

V gene TRBV7-3 combines with J gene TRBJ2-2; TRBD1 might be the D (5 bases). The CDR3 has 17 amino acids. Trimming pared 5 bases from V and 5 bases from J, leaving 21 bases between. From germline, CDR1 is SGHTA and CDR2 FQGTGA. The CDR3 loop is CASSPNPVWTRTGELFF. The CDR3 bases are TGTGCCAGCAGCCCAAATCCGGTATGGACAAGGACCGGGGAGCTGTTTTTT.

The chain is built from TRBV6-1 and TRBJ2-1; TRBD2 matches 12 bases. This CDR3 is 15 amino acids long. V was pared by 2 bases and J by 4 bases, with 0 bases of the junction left unmatched. CDR1 MNHNS and CDR2 SASEGT come from the germline V gene. The CDR3 sequence is CASSELAGGYNEQFF. CDR3 nucleotides: TGTGCCAGCAGTGAACTAGCGGGGGGGTACAATGAGCAGTTCTTC.

V and J are TRBV5-4 and TRBJ2-1; D possibly corresponds to TRBD2 (5 bases). The V and J ends lost 7 bases and 6 bases respectively, with 23 bases between them. The CDR3 spans 16 residues. Germline CDR1 is SGHNT and CDR2 is YYREEE (reference sequence). In nucleotides, the CDR3 is TGTGCCAGCGCACTTCGGGGTACTGTCGTTGGCAATGAGCAGTTCTTC. As protein: CASALRGTVVGNEQFF.

The gene calls are TRBV12-2 and TRBJ1-5; the D call of TRBD1 is as the table states it, not checked on the DNA. TRBV12-2 is a pseudogene segment. The CDR3 totals 16 residues. The CDR3 DNA follows: TGTGCAAGTCGCGCTACAGGGGGCCTCCACGATCAGCCCCAGCATTTT. Its translation: CASRATGGLHDQPQHF.

V gene TRBV4-3 combines with J gene TRBJ2-3; D may be TRBD1 (6 bases). The CDR3 is made up of 14 amino acids. Trimming took off 0 bases at V and 5 bases at J, with 9 bases between the two ends. Germline loops: CDR1 LGHNA, CDR2 YSLEER. The DNA for the CDR3 is TGCGCCAGCAGCCAAGATGGCAGGGGAGATACGCAGTATTTT. It yields the protein CASSQDGRGDTQYF.

The chain links TRBV11-1 to TRBJ2-3; a possible D gene is TRBD1 (6 bases). The germline V gene has CDR1 SGHAT and CDR2 FQDESV (reference sequence). V lost 1 base and J lost 3, with 20 bases in between. The CDR3 extends over 18 amino acids. The CDR3 sequence: CASSLDSRARGITDTQYF. In DNA form, the CDR3 reads TGTGCCAGCAGCTTAGACTCCCGCGCCAGGGGTATTACAGATACGCAGTATTTT.

In its sample, this clone was seen once. The J gene is TRBJ2-3, the V gene TRBV9; D remains ambiguous. V lost 0 bases, J lost 2 bases, and 13 bases lay in between. This CDR3 has 16 amino acids. Germline V gene sequence: CDR1 SGDLS, CDR2 YYNGEE. The CDR3 sequence is CASSVGLAVFTDTQYF. The DNA of the CDR3 is TGTGCCAGCAGCGTAGGGCTCGCGGTCTTCACAGATACGCAGTATTTT.

The chain combines TRBV28 with TRBJ2-1; 8 bases align to TRBD2. The CDR3 is made up of 18 amino acids. CDR1 and CDR2 from the germline V gene are MDHEN and SYDVKM. With 0 bases clipped from V and 0 bases from J, the junction kept 7 bases outside the gene matches. CDR3 loop: CASSLWAGGLASYNEQFF. The CDR3 DNA reads TGTGCCAGCAGTTTATGGGCGGGAGGCCTAGCCTCCTACAATGAGCAGTTCTTC.